This T cell receptor (beta chain) was profiled in a study of shared clonotypes between healthy human individuals (TCRdb year 2020). For the study in its entirety: Three men and a couple of women, aged 18 to 49 years, made up the cohort. Per donor, three plates each were used for CD4 naive and CD4 memory, two for CD8 naive, and one for CD8 memory. The study deeply sequenced blood TCR repertoires of several healthy adults to estimate repertoire size and the extent of clonotype sharing between individuals. Libraries were prepared and TCR repertoires were sequenced by different laboratories using diverse techniques, in order to increase sequencing depth and limit assay-specific biases. Each donor's leukapheresis produced roughly between roughly 0.85 and 9.5 billion PBMCs. What the authors observed across the whole study: Estimated clonotype richness was generally larger for naive than for memory subsets. Only blood was sampled, and tissue TCR repertoires likely differ from those in blood. Sharing across a few donors was observed for approximately 5% of naive CD4, under 4% of naive CD8, 2% to 2.5% of memory CD4, and approximately 0.41% of memory CD8 clonotypes. Compared with non-shared clonotypes, the clonotypes found in all four sorted-subset donors had higher generation probabilities. Incomplete sequencing was indicated by rarefaction of sorted-subset datasets, despite the large sequencing depth. Pairwise subsampling indicated that sequencing depth was expected to affect the degree of clonotype sharing among donors. Because the study included only a small number of donors, the genetic and exposure-history diversity represented was limited.

Using the deep immunoSEQ assay, TCR CDR3 regions were amplified from genomic DNA by multiplex PCR. Genomic DNA extracted from each cell subset was distributed evenly over all wells of several immunoSEQ 96-well plates, and each plate served as one replicate. For sorted subsets, approximately 210 ng of genomic DNA, equivalent to around 30,000 T cell genomes, went into each replicate PCR. Purified libraries were quantified with a Qubit 3.0 fluorometer, sized on a Bioanalyzer 2100, and re-quantified with the KAPA Library Quantification kit. A separate single-read 150-cycle Illumina NextSeq 550 flow cell was used to sequence each immunoSEQ 96-well plate. The original pipeline was this. Because the immunoSEQ output included only junctional sequences and no quality scores, the filtering could not be the same as the filtering used for full-length reads. To assign V/J genes and CDR3, sequences were annotated against IMGT germline references using PyIR, a Python wrapper for IgBLAST v1.9. Reads were removed for weak V/J assignments (E-value above 1e-6), missing CDR3, stop codons, out-of-frame junctions, or ambiguous translated residues. V3J clonotypes were defined as sequences sharing the same inferred V gene, J gene, and CDR3 amino acid sequence. Percentage overlap between repertoires was computed as shared unique clonotypes divided by the size of the smaller repertoire. Repertoire richness was assessed with RTK rarefaction, the Chao1 estimator, and Recon v2.1 estimates of unobserved clonotypes. Generation probabilities were computed with OLGA for all TCRbeta clonotypes obtained by the gDNA method from a few donors. In its TCRdb copy, this immuneACCESS table keeps in-frame sequences only and misses some clones. Where compared with another copy, unresolved V genes explain less than half of these, and the others have no known cause. That table furnishes V, J and clone size, whereas the DNA furnished D and trimming. The sample contains about 2 million clones, roughly 94% of them found a single time. Clones ranked in the top ten supply 0.13% of the sample.

Donors were healthy HIV-negative adults with no recently reported acute infections or vaccinations. Every donor was a Caucasian adult residing in Nashville, Tennessee, USA. CD4+ T cells were enriched by magnetic negative selection, after which naive cells were positively selected on CD45RA and the negative fraction was taken as the memory subset. Blood was collected by leukapheresis, and PBMCs were isolated by Ficoll-Histopaque density gradient centrifugation and then cryopreserved in liquid nitrogen vapor phase. Analytical flow cytometry was used to check the purity and quantity of every magnetically sorted T cell population. Genomic DNA was isolated from each sorted fraction and quantified by UV absorbance on a Nanodrop 2000c. The junction carries 8 bases between V and J, which are trimmed by 5 bases and 1 base respectively. From a lookup of the germline V gene, CDR1 and CDR2 are MDHEN and SYDVKM. The CDR3, cysteine through phenylalanine, is 13 amino acids long. Only the CDR3 region is kept as DNA, spanning 39 bases read in frame from base 1.

Concerning this clone: What antigen it recognizes has not been identified. Base qualities are not recorded, but no much larger clone differs from it by a single base.

This TCR derives from a man aged 18 to 29 in good health. Sequencing was carried out using naive CD4+ T cells sorted from blood. What this sample's cell subset or site label stands for: CD45RA+ positively selected. Here the chain combines TRBV28 and TRBJ1-1; the D segment cannot be called with confidence. The CDR3 region: CASSPQQNTEAFF. In nucleotides, the sequence is TGTGCCAGCAGTCCTCAGCAGAACACTGAAGCTTTCTTT.